Listed below are T cell receptor beta chains from one sample, sequenced in a study of blood T cell repertoires in COVID-19. Using immunoSEQ multiplex PCR, the repertoire was profiled, and TCRdb retains in-frame clones only, with some absent. This sample has around 94,000 clones, with about 86% found just once. Material: peripheral blood. These receptors originate from a man older than 75 with acute or convalescent COVID-19. Each CDR3 is given with its conserved first and last residue. D genes are given only for firm matches. A row's size may be missing; if present it is once, few, many or a size class.

TRBJ2-3 | once | TRBV7-2 | . | CASSLAPLATDTQYF | TGTGCCAGCAGCCTAGCCCCTCTAGCGACAGATACGCAGTATTTT
TRBJ2-3 | . | TRBV5-1 | TRBD2 | CASSLARLAGGSDTQYF | TGCGCCAGCAGCTTGGCCCGACTAGCGGGGGGCTCTGATACGCAGTATTTT
TRBJ2-5 | . | TRBV29-1 | . | CSVEELQETQYF | TGCAGCGTTGAAGAACTACAAGAGACCCAGTACTTC
TRBJ2-4 | . | TRBV7-2 | . | CASSFGRGLAKNIQYF | TGTGCCAGCAGCTTTGGGCGGGGGCTAGCCAAAAACATTCAGTACTTC
TRBJ2-1 | once | TRBV11-1 | . | CASSFGLSANEQFF | TGTGCCAGCAGCTTCGGACTCAGTGCCAATGAGCAGTTCTTC
TRBJ1-4 | . | TRBV6-5 | . | CASSTNGVEGEKLFF | TGTGCCAGCAGTACGAACGGGGTCGAAGGGGAAAAACTGTTTTTT
TRBJ2-3 | . | TRBV19 | . | CATARDSPDTQYF | TGTGCCACTGCCCGGGACTCCCCAGATACGCAGTATTTT
TRBJ2-1 | . | TRBV19 | . | CASSTTGPSYNEQFF | TGTGCCAGTAGTACTACAGGTCCTTCCTACAATGAGCAGTTCTTC
TRBJ2-5 | . | TRBV5-1 | . | CASSLASGEETQYF | TGCGCCAGCAGCTTGGCCTCAGGGGAGGAGACCCAGTACTTC
TRBJ1-6 | few | TRBV28 | . | CASSLAGDYSPLHF | TGTGCCAGCAGTTTGGCAGGGGATTATTCACCCCTCCACTTT
TRBJ2-5 | . | TRBV9 | . | CASSAQGVGQETQYF | TGTGCCAGCAGCGCACAGGGTGTAGGGCAAGAGACCCAGTACTTC
TRBJ2-1 | once | TRBV7-2 | . | CASSPEGGGFNNEQFF | TGTGCCAGCAGCCCCGAGGGGGGGGGATTCAACAATGAGCAGTTCTTC
TRBJ2-1 | few | TRBV19 | . | CASKTVASRNEQFF | TGTGCCAGTAAGACGGTAGCGTCGAGGAATGAGCAGTTCTTC
TRBJ2-2 | . | TRBV27 | TRBD2 | CASSLAGANTGELFF | TGTGCCAGCAGTTTAGCGGGAGCGAACACCGGGGAGCTGTTTTTT
TRBJ2-2 | . | TRBV11-2 | TRBD1 | CASSLPGGRTGELFF | TGTGCCAGCAGCTTACCAGGGGGAAGGACCGGGGAGCTGTTTTTT
TRBJ2-1 | . | TRBV21-1 | . | CASSTRLAEGSYNEQFF | TGTGCCAGCAGCACGCGACTAGCGGAAGGCTCCTACAATGAGCAGTTCTTC
TRBJ2-7 | . | TRBV2 | . | CASSEGRVNEQYF | TGTGCCAGCAGTGAGGGCAGGGTCAACGAGCAGTACTTC
TRBJ2-5 | once | TRBV7-2 | TRBD2 | CASSPRLAGETQYF | TGTGCCAGCAGCCCGAGACTAGCAGGGGAGACCCAGTACTTC
TRBJ1-2 | once | TRBV5-4 | TRBD1 | CASSKPGQAYGYTF | TGTGCCAGCAGCAAGCCGGGACAGGCCTATGGCTACACCTTC
TRBJ2-3 | once | TRBV11-1 | . | CASKDIATDTQYF | TGTGCCAGCAAGGACATTGCCACAGATACGCAGTATTTT
TRBJ1-5 | . | TRBV7-2 | TRBD1 | CASSLVGGQNQPQHF | TGTGCCAGCAGCTTAGTAGGGGGACAGAATCAGCCCCAGCATTTT
TRBJ2-1 | . | TRBV7-8 | TRBD2 | CASSLGGLAGASYNEQFF | TGTGCCAGCAGCTTAGGGGGACTAGCGGGAGCGAGTTACAATGAGCAGTTCTTC
TRBJ2-1 | . | TRBV14 | TRBD2 | CASRQPPSGWYEQFF | TGTGCCAGCAGACAACCCCCTAGCGGGTGGTATGAGCAGTTCTTC
TRBJ1-2 | few | TRBV5-4 | . | CASSSGPGAYGYTF | TGTGCCAGCAGCTCTGGTCCTGGGGCCTATGGCTACACCTTC
TRBJ2-1 | . | TRBV7-3 | TRBD2 | CASSLQGLAVYNEQFF | TGTGCCAGCAGCCTCCAGGGACTAGCGGTATACAATGAGCAGTTCTTC
TRBJ2-5 | . | TRBV2 | . | CASRGSRAETQYF | TGTGCCTCGCGGGGCAGTCGAGCGGAGACCCAGTACTTC
TRBJ2-1 | . | TRBV5-6 | TRBD2 | CASSAGLAGNNEQFF | TGTGCCAGCAGCGCTGGACTAGCGGGAAACAATGAGCAGTTCTTC
TRBJ1-1 | . | TRBV9 | . | CASSPQGLNTEAFF | TGTGCCAGCAGTCCCCAGGGCTTGAACACTGAAGCTTTCTTT
TRBJ2-7 | . | TRBV10-3 | . | CAISGGTSATYEQYF | TGTGCCATCAGTGGGGGGACTTCAGCAACCTACGAGCAGTACTTC